These T cell receptor beta chains were read from a single sample in a study of control samples from healthy donors and cancer patients. Method: immunoSEQ multiplex PCR; TCRdb's copy keeps in-frame clones and lacks some. The sample has about 77,000 clones, almost 95% seen once. Sequencing was carried out using blood. The receptors come from an older woman in good health. CDR3s include the opening cysteine and the closing phenylalanine or tryptophan. The D gene is left open where the match is weak. Clone size is stated in some rows and not others, as once, few, many or a class when expanded.

size | J | D | V | CDR3 | DNA
- | TRBJ2-7 | TRBD1 | TRBV5-1 | CASSGGQGRAYEQYF | TGCGCCAGCAGCGGAGGACAGGGAAGGGCGTACGAGCAGTACTTC
- | TRBJ2-1 | TRBD2 | TRBV10-2 | CASIELAGGERSYNEQFF | TGCGCCAGCATTGAATTGGCGGGAGGGGAACGGTCCTACAATGAGCAGTTCTTC
- | TRBJ1-5 | - | TRBV5-1 | CASSPRGPHQPQHF | TGCGCCAGCAGCCCGAGGGGTCCGCATCAGCCCCAGCATTTT
- | TRBJ1-1 | TRBD1 | TRBV18 | CASSPRTGYTEAFF | TGTGCCAGCTCCCCAAGGACAGGGTACACTGAAGCTTTCTTT
- | TRBJ1-1 | - | TRBV3-1/TRBV3-2 | CASSLDTMNTEAFF | TGTGCCAGCAGCCTAGACACCATGAACACTGAAGCTTTCTTT
- | TRBJ1-5 | - | TRBV27 | CASSLVGRDNQPQHF | TGTGCCAGCAGTTTAGTTGGCAGGGACAATCAGCCCCAGCATTTT
once | TRBJ1-1 | - | TRBV27 | CASRLEAGKGHHEAFF | TGTGCCAGCCGACTCGAAGCAGGGAAGGGGCACCATGAAGCTTTCTTT
- | TRBJ1-5 | TRBD1 | TRBV28 | CASSLPRQGGNQPQHF | TGTGCCAGCAGTTTACCCCGACAGGGGGGAAATCAGCCCCAGCATTTT
- | TRBJ2-2 | TRBD2 | TRBV7-3 | CASSINGRGNTGELFF | TGTGCCAGCAGCATAAACGGGAGGGGGAACACCGGGGAGCTGTTTTTT
- | TRBJ1-5 | TRBD1 | TRBV27 | CASSVTGVATSNQPQHF | TGTGCCAGCAGTGTGACAGGGGTCGCAACAAGCAATCAGCCCCAGCATTTT
- | TRBJ1-1 | - | TRBV11-2 | CASSFNRNTEAFF | TGTGCCAGCAGCTTTAACCGGAACACTGAAGCTTTCTTT
- | TRBJ1-1 | - | TRBV19 | CASSATLNTEAFF | TGTGCCAGTAGTGCGACATTGAACACTGAAGCTTTCTTT
- | TRBJ1-2 | - | TRBV12-2 | CASRLAPRGRDYGYTF | TGTGCAAGTCGCTTAGCGCCCCGGGGTAGAGACTATGGCTACACCTTC
- | TRBJ1-3 | - | TRBV14 | CASSQLPESSSGNTIYF | TGTGCCAGCAGCCAACTTCCGGAGTCCTCCTCTGGAAACACCATATATTTT
- | TRBJ2-1 | - | TRBV6-5 | CASSQNSYNEQFF | TGTGCCAGCAGTCAAAACAGTTACAATGAGCAGTTCTTC
- | TRBJ2-2 | - | TRBV11-3 | CASSPKNTGELFF | TGTGCCAGCAGCCCGAAGAACACCGGGGAGCTGTTTTTT
- | TRBJ2-3 | - | TRBV30 | CAWSPYDTDTQYF | TGTGCCTGGAGCCCTTACGATACAGATACGCAGTATTTT
- | TRBJ1-3 | TRBD1 | TRBV10-3 | CAISGQGSGNTIYF | TGTGCCATCAGTGGACAGGGATCTGGAAACACCATATATTTT
few | TRBJ1-2 | TRBD1 | TRBV6-6 | CASSYPPGQGYGYTF | TGTGCCAGCAGTTACCCCCCCGGACAGGGCTATGGCTACACCTTC
- | TRBJ2-7 | - | TRBV6-6 | CASSYSGRVPRDEQYF | TGTGCCAGCAGTTACTCAGGGCGGGTCCCCCGGGACGAGCAGTACTTC
- | TRBJ2-7 | TRBD2 | TRBV10-1 | CASSSGRVIGEQYF | TGCGCCAGCAGTAGCGGGAGGGTAATTGGCGAGCAGTACTTC
- | TRBJ2-3 | - | TRBV19 | CASSISGASTDTQYF | TGTGCCAGTAGTATATCTGGGGCTAGCACAGATACGCAGTATTTT
- | TRBJ2-7 | - | TRBV18 | CASSPGSGPYEQYF | TGTGCCAGCTCACCAGGTTCGGGGCCCTACGAGCAGTACTTC
- | TRBJ1-5 | - | TRBV19 | CASRPGISNQPQHF | TGTGCCAGTAGACCGGGGATTAGCAATCAGCCCCAGCATTTT
- | TRBJ2-5 | - | TRBV18 | CASSSPQRGLTQYF | TGTGCCAGCTCATCGCCCCAACGGGGCTTGACCCAGTACTTC
- | TRBJ2-1 | - | TRBV9 | CASSDRFGSSYNEQFF | TGTGCCAGCAGCGACCGGTTTGGGAGCTCCTACAATGAGCAGTTCTTC
- | TRBJ2-1 | TRBD1 | TRBV7-2 | CASSLTGGKTYNEQFF | TGTGCCAGCAGCTTGACAGGGGGCAAAACCTACAATGAGCAGTTCTTC
- | TRBJ1-5 | - | TRBV11-2 | CASSAGPNQPQHF | TGTGCCAGCAGCGCTGGTCCTAATCAGCCCCAGCATTTT
few | TRBJ2-1 | TRBD1 | TRBV18 | CASSPLGQGGNEQFF | TGTGCCAGCTCACCCCTCGGACAGGGCGGCAATGAGCAGTTCTTC
- | TRBJ1-4 | - | TRBV27 | CASSPYSPTLRFGLFF | TGTGCCAGCAGTCCCTACTCACCTACACTCCGCTTTGGGCTGTTTTTT
- | TRBJ1-6 | TRBD1 | TRBV5-6 | CASSTGQGMVNSPLHF | TGTGCCAGCAGCACTGGACAGGGAATGGTAAATTCACCCCTCCACTTT
- | TRBJ1-2 | TRBD1 | TRBV28 | CASSYRTGNGYTF | TGTGCCAGCAGTTACAGGACAGGGAATGGCTACACCTTC
- | TRBJ1-1 | - | TRBV30 | CAWSLDMNTEAFF | TGTGCCTGGAGCCTCGATATGAACACTGAAGCTTTCTTT
- | TRBJ1-1 | - | TRBV7-9 | CASSPPMNTEAFF | TGTGCCAGCAGCCCCCCTATGAACACTGAAGCTTTCTTT
- | TRBJ1-4 | - | TRBV5-5 | CASSLAAGEKLFF | TGTGCCAGCAGCTTGGCTGCGGGAGAAAAACTGTTTTTT
- | TRBJ1-6 | - | TRBV7-3 | CASSFGGNSNSPLHF | TGTGCCAGCAGCTTCGGGGGGAATTCCAATTCACCCCTCCACTTT
- | TRBJ2-1 | - | TRBV7-6 | CASSPSSYSGQSSYNEQFF | TGTGCCAGCAGCCCCTCATCTTACAGCGGGCAGAGCTCCTACAATGAGCAGTTCTTC
- | TRBJ2-2 | - | TRBV21-1 | CASSGEGHTGELFF | TGTGCCAGCAGCGGGGAGGGCCACACCGGGGAGCTGTTTTTT
- | TRBJ1-2 | - | TRBV7-9 | CASTQGAYGYTF | TGTGCCAGCACCCAGGGTGCCTATGGCTACACCTTC
- | TRBJ2-3 | - | TRBV2 | CASSPRDTQYF | TGTGCCAGCAGCCCCAGGGATACGCAGTATTTT
- | TRBJ2-5 | TRBD1 | TRBV7-8 | CASSLAGGQGGRETQYF | TGTGCCAGCAGCTTAGCTGGTGGACAGGGGGGCAGAGAGACCCAGTACTTC
- | TRBJ2-1 | - | TRBV3-1/TRBV3-2 | CASSQVEGEGRNEQFF | TGTGCCAGCAGCCAAGTCGAGGGGGAGGGCCGGAATGAGCAGTTCTTC
few | TRBJ1-5 | - | TRBV28 | CASSLMGPTQPQHF | TGTGCCAGCAGTTTGATGGGGCCGACCCAGCCCCAGCATTTT
- | TRBJ1-5 | - | TRBV12-3/TRBV12-4 | CASSLILNQPQHF | TGTGCCAGCAGTTTAATTTTAAATCAGCCCCAGCATTTT
- | TRBJ2-2 | TRBD2 | TRBV10-3 | CATRAGGINTGELFF | TGTGCCACCCGTGCGGGAGGGATTAACACCGGGGAGCTGTTTTTT
- | TRBJ1-1 | - | TRBV18 | CASSPPVLNTEAFF | TGTGCCAGCTCACCACCAGTGTTGAACACTGAAGCTTTCTTT
- | TRBJ1-2 | TRBD1 | TRBV28 | CASRTGPPNYGYTF | TGTGCCAGCAGGACAGGGCCCCCTAACTATGGCTACACCTTC
- | TRBJ1-2 | TRBD1 | TRBV28 | CASNLGGWTGSNYGYTF | TGTGCCAGCAACCTCGGAGGCTGGACAGGAAGTAACTATGGCTACACCTTC
- | TRBJ2-1 | TRBD2 | TRBV6-1 | CASSEGTSEYYNEQFF | TGTGCCAGCAGTGAGGGGACTAGCGAATACTACAATGAGCAGTTCTTC
- | TRBJ1-5 | - | TRBV6-5 | CASSTMNQPQHF | TGTGCCAGCAGTACGATGAATCAGCCCCAGCATTTT
- | TRBJ2-7 | TRBD2 | TRBV18 | CASSPRRGSGYEQYF | TGTGCCAGCTCACCACGGCGCGGGAGCGGTTACGAGCAGTACTTC
- | TRBJ1-5 | TRBD1 | TRBV28 | CASSLFTSGGGQPQHF | TGTGCCAGCAGTCTATTTACCTCAGGGGGAGGTCAGCCCCAGCATTTT
- | TRBJ2-5 | TRBD1 | TRBV24-1 | CATSDPGTGQETQYF | TGTGCCACCAGTGACCCTGGGACAGGCCAAGAGACCCAGTACTTC